This TCR beta chain was captured in a study of response to subunit inactivated influenza vaccine. TCRdb called the RT-PCR reads again in MiXCR, with one record for every CDR3 protein. The table shows some 570,000 distinct CDR3 sequences, with approximately 11% occurring only once. The CDR3 is made up of 17 amino acids. The J segment lost 7 bases and the V segment lost 2 bases, leaving 10 bases of the junction unmatched. The sample also formed part of further work on T cells expressing NK-cell markers. That investigation notes: In generating TCR beta cDNA, 5'RACE template switching with UMIs was used. In several experiments, sorting was confined to alpha-beta TCR T cells through use of an anti-gamma-delta TCR antibody. These clonotypes additionally ranked first within the CD3+CD56-NKG2C+ fraction of several donors. Clarity on HCMV specificity was lacking for the expanded NKG2C+ T cell clones.

The source is a man between 45 and 60 years old who received an inactivated influenza vaccine. Material: PBMCs from blood, obtained on the day of vaccination. The V and J genes are TRBV12-3 or TRBV12-4 and TRBJ2-7; 14 nucleotides line up with TRBD2. Here the CDR3 reads CASSLMRRTSGRREQYF. The CDR3 DNA reads TGTGCCAGCAGTTTAATGAGGAGGACTAGCGGGAGGCGGGAGCAGTACTTC.